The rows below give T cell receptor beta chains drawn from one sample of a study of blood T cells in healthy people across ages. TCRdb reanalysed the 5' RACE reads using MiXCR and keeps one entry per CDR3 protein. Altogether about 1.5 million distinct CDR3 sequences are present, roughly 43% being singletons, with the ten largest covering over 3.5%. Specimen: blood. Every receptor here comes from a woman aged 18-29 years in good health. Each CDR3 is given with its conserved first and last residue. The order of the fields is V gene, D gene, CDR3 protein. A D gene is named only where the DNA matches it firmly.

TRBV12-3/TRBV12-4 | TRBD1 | CASNHRDRNTEAFF
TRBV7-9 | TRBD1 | CASSLTGVVYEQFF
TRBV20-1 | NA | CSAILSPNVLTF
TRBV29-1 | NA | CSVDPPRSTQYF
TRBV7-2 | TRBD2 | CASSLMGGRTDTQYF
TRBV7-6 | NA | CASSSQMAIRGDEQFF
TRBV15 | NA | CATSYKGFYNEQFF
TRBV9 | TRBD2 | CASSVGGSGGETQYF
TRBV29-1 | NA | CSVEDFDGHYGYTF
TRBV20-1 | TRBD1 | CSALDRPTGELFF
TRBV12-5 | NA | CASGLTRALRTEAFF